The 6 T cell receptor beta chains below come from one sample, sequenced in a study of T cells after yellow fever vaccination. TCRdb analysed the 5' RACE reads with MiXCR anew, one entry per CDR3 protein. The table has roughly 250,000 distinct CDR3 sequences, 10% to 15% seen once; the top ten hold roughly 0.5%. The starting material was CD4+ T cells sorted from PBMCs, obtained 45 days after the yellow fever booster vaccination. The origin of the receptors is a man aged 25 to 40 who received the YFV17D yellow fever vaccine.

The V and J genes are TRBV10-3 and TRBJ2-3, with TRBD1 identical over 9 bases. Germline-derived CDR1 and CDR2 are ENHRY and SYGVKD. This CDR3 region has 14 residues. V dropped 10 bases and J dropped 0; count of bases not matched to a gene: 5. The DNA for the CDR3 is TGTGCCACCGGACAGGGGTTGAGCACAGATACGCAGTATTTT. It translates to CATGQGLSTDTQYF.

This clonotype was counted a few times. The chain combines TRBV24-1 with TRBJ2-3; D is unclear. V lost 9 bases to trimming and J lost 2 bases, with 8 bases between them. The CDR3 sequence is 12 residues long. The germline V gene has CDR1 KGHDR and CDR2 SFDVKD. DNA of the CDR3: TGTGCCACCCTGGGCAACACAGATACGCAGTATTTT. As protein: CATLGNTDTQYF.

In this sample, this clonotype turned up a few times. J is TRBJ1-6 and V is TRBV20-1; 8 bases align to TRBD1. V gave up 2 bases and J gave up 5 bases; unmatched junction bases: 2. The CDR3 extends over 14 amino acids. Germline V gives CDR1 DFQATT, CDR2 SNEGSKA (reference sequence). The CDR3 DNA reads as TGCAGTGCTAGACAGGGGGCCAATAATTCACCCCTCCACTTT. Encoded protein: CSARQGANNSPLHF.

This chain uses TRBV6-5 with TRBJ2-7, with a tentative D call TRBD1 (5 bases). The CDR3 is 16 amino acids. Deletions cut 0 bases from V and 0 bases from J, with 12 bases between. Germline V gives CDR1 MNHEY, CDR2 SVGAGI. The CDR3 DNA reads as TGTGCCAGCAGTTACTCCCAGGGCCTGAGCTCCTACGAGCAGTACTTC. Protein: CASSYSQGLSSYEQYF.

The V gene is TRBV4-3, the J gene TRBJ2-7; a possible D gene is TRBD1 (6 bases). Trimming shortened V by 4 bases and J by 2 bases, and 15 bases separated the two germline ends. The CDR3 has 15 residues. Germline V lookup: CDR1 LGHNA, CDR2 YSLEER. The CDR3 DNA is TGCGCCAGCAGCCGAGACAGGTTCCTGGCCTACGAGCAGTACTTC. Translation gives CASSRDRFLAYEQYF.

This clonotype was seen at least ten times. The V and J genes are TRBV3-1 and TRBJ2-7; possibly TRBD1 for D (6 bases). The germline gives CDR1 LGHDT, CDR2 YNNKEL (reference sequence). The CDR3 covers 15 residues. With 2 bases removed from V and 0 bases from J, the gap between germline ends came to 11 bases. The CDR3 here is CASSQMQGYSYEQYF. DNA for the CDR3: TGTGCCAGCAGCCAAATGCAGGGGTACTCCTACGAGCAGTACTTC.